A selection of T cell receptor beta chains follows, all from one sample in a study of OX40 agonist ivuxolimab in advanced cancers. Sequenced by immunoSEQ multiplex PCR; TCRdb stores in-frame clones only, minus some. The sample consists of about 77,000 clones, around 80% of them appearing once. The material was CD4+ or CD8+ T cells sorted from blood, obtained in a trial of the OX40 agonist ivuxolimab. These receptors came from an adult with an advanced solid tumor such as melanoma, head and neck, liver or kidney cancer. Both conserved end residues are part of each CDR3. A D gene is named only where the DNA matches it firmly.

J gene | D gene | V gene | CDR3 DNA | CDR3 protein
TRBJ2-2 | TRBD2 | TRBV14 | TGTGCCAGCAGCCAAGCTCCGGGACTAGCGGGATTTGGGAGAACCGGGGAGCTGTTTTTT | CASSQAPGLAGFGRTGELFF
TRBJ1-4 | TRBD1 | TRBV30 | TGTGCCTGGAGCCCTCCGGGACAGTATGAAAAACTGTTTTTT | CAWSPPGQYEKLFF
TRBJ2-3 | - | TRBV9 | TGTGCCAGCAGCGTAGCGGGGGTAGCTCGAGATACGCAGTATTTT | CASSVAGVARDTQYF
TRBJ1-6 | - | TRBV28 | TGTGCCAGCAGTTATGAGGTACGCAATTCACCCCTCCACTTT | CASSYEVRNSPLHF
TRBJ1-1 | - | TRBV5-4 | TGTGCCAGCAGCTTATTTGGCGACAAGAACACTGAAGCTTTCTTT | CASSLFGDKNTEAFF
TRBJ2-1 | TRBD2 | TRBV30 | TGTGCCTGGAGTGACCTGGGACTAGCGGGGGGGCAGTTCTTC | CAWSDLGLAGGQFF
TRBJ2-4 | - | TRBV23-1 | TGCGCCAGCAGTCAATCTGGGCAGGGTCGATGCGAGGCCAAAAACATTCAGTACTTC | CASSQSGQGRCEAKNIQYF
TRBJ2-3 | - | TRBV7-8 | TGTGCCAGCAGCCTACGGGACTCGGGCATGATAGATACGCAGTATTTT | CASSLRDSGMIDTQYF
TRBJ2-1 | TRBD1 | TRBV4-2 | TGTGCCAGCAGCCAAGAGGGACAGGGTCAATTCAATGAGCAGTTCTTC | CASSQEGQGQFNEQFF
TRBJ1-2 | TRBD1 | TRBV5-1 | TGCGCCAGCAGCTTGGGCGGGACAGGGGCTAACTATGGCTACACCTTC | CASSLGGTGANYGYTF
TRBJ1-2 | TRBD1 | TRBV2 | TGTGCCAGCTATTGGACAGGGGCAGGGAGCTACACCTTC | CASYWTGAGSYTF
TRBJ1-2 | - | TRBV19 | TGTGCCAGTACCCCGACAGGACGAGCTAACTATGGCTACACCTTC | CASTPTGRANYGYTF
TRBJ2-1 | - | TRBV7-2 | TGTGCCAGCAGTTCTCGTCTGAACAATGAGCAGTTCTTC | CASSSRLNNEQFF
TRBJ1-4 | TRBD1 | TRBV28 | TGTGCCAGCAGTTCCGAACAGGGGAGGCGTGAAAAACTGTTTTTT | CASSSEQGRREKLFF